This entry is about one TCR beta chain. Recovered Cohort 3 donors showed two negative PCRs, clearance, or symptom resolution. Germline CDR1 reads SGHTA; CDR2 reads FQGTGA. CDR3 length: 15 amino acids. The V gene end was trimmed by 5 bases and the J gene end by 7 bases; junction bases not matched to a gene: 11. The repertoire was sequenced with immunoSEQ multiplex PCR; TCRdb's copy has only in-frame clones and lacks some. The table has more than 300,000 clones, over 85% seen once; the top ten hold about 9.4%. The data stem from a study of blood T cell repertoires in COVID-19. Study context: Sample material is recorded as cDNA or gDNA derived from T cells, B-cell-depleted T cells, or PBMCs.

This chain connects TRBV7-3 to TRBJ2-1; 7 nucleotides agree with TRBD2. The sequence came from a woman between 25 and 40 years old who had recovered from COVID-19. Sequencing input: PBMCs or T cells enriched from blood (not recorded which). The CDR3 protein is CASSPGGSVKNEQFF. CDR3 in DNA: TGTGCCAGCAGCCCGGGAGGAAGTGTGAAGAATGAGCAGTTCTTC.